Below, 6 T cell receptor beta chains from the same sample are listed, as sequenced in a study of cytomegalovirus exposure and HLA in healthy donors. Vbeta (60) and Jbeta (13) primers were used in the PCR. The repertoire was sequenced with immunoSEQ multiplex PCR; TCRdb's copy has only in-frame clones and lacks some. This table has approximately 180,000 clones, approximately 80% appearing once. The sequenced sample was PBMCs. All receptors derive from a man aged 18 to 30 in good health and CMV-seronegative.

The chain carries TRBV27 and TRBJ1-1; 9 bases are a match to TRBD1. Germline V gene sequence: CDR1 MNHEY, CDR2 SMNVEV (reference sequence). V lost 6 bases to trimming and J lost 5 bases; unmatched junction nucleotides: 10. This CDR3 comprises 15 residues. The CDR3 nucleotides read TGTGCCAGCAGAGTTTGGACAGGGGAGGGGACTGAAGCTTTCTTT. As protein: CASRVWTGEGTEAFF.

In DNA form, the CDR3 reads TGTGCCAGCAGCTTGGCCGGACATTACGAGCAGTACTTC. Its protein is CASSLAGHYEQYF. The chain uses TRBV7-6 and TRBJ2-7; D possibly corresponds to TRBD1 (5 bases). The V and J ends lost 3 bases and 4 bases respectively, with 10 bases between them. The CDR3 runs to 13 residues. Germline V gene lookup returns CDR1 SGHVS and CDR2 FNYEAQ. Based on the CDR3 plus reference TRBV7-6 and TRBJ2-7, the full variable domain is GAGVSQSPRYKVTKRGQDVALRCDPISGHVSLYWYRQALGQGPEFLTYFNYEAQQDKSGLPNDRFSAERPEGSISTLTIQRTEQRDSAMYRCASSLAGHYEQYFGPGTRLTVT.

V is TRBV6-4 and J is TRBJ2-3, with D unresolved. This CDR3 comprises 13 residues. Trimming cost V 3 bases and J 5 bases, with 9 bases left between them. Germline V gene lookup returns CDR1 MRHNA and CDR2 SNTAGT. The CDR3 sequence: CASSESPGDTQYF. Written as DNA, the CDR3 is TGTGCCAGCAGTGAATCCCCGGGAGATACGCAGTATTTT.

The genes are TRBV7-2 and TRBJ1-1; 9 bases agree with TRBD1. Germline V gene lookup returns CDR1 SGHTA and CDR2 FQGNSA. Unmatched junction bases numbered 4, after V lost 0 bases and J lost 8 bases. This CDR3 comprises 14 residues. Here the CDR3 reads CASSLAQTGGEAFF. The CDR3 nucleotides read TGTGCCAGCAGCTTAGCGCAAACAGGGGGCGAAGCTTTCTTT.

This chain links TRBV7-8 with TRBJ2-7, with 8 bases that match TRBD2. The CDR3 totals 13 residues. The ends lost 4 bases at V and 5 bases at J; junction bases unmatched: 4. Germline CDR1 and CDR2: SGHVS and FQNEAQ. CDR3 in amino acids: CASSSAGADEQYF. DNA for the CDR3: TGTGCCAGCAGCTCAGCGGGAGCCGACGAGCAGTACTTC.

This rearrangement joins TRBV19 to TRBJ2-7, with a weak D call TRBD2 (5 bases). Trimming stripped 2 bases from V and 0 bases from J, with 11 bases between. The CDR3 extends over 15 amino acids. Germline V gene lookup returns CDR1 LNHDA and CDR2 SQIVND (reference sequence). The CDR3 here is CASSISGRGSYEQYF. The CDR3 DNA reads TGTGCCAGTAGTATAAGTGGGAGAGGCTCCTACGAGCAGTACTTC.